The present T cell receptor (beta chain) was sequenced within a study of Ad26.COV2.S vaccination and SARS-CoV-2 variants. V was clipped by 5 bases and J by 8 bases, with 21 bases between them. The CDR3 spans 15 residues. Germline V gives CDR1 MDHEN, CDR2 SYDVKM. The method was immunoSEQ multiplex PCR; TCRdb's version includes in-frame clones alone and lacks a portion of them. The sample yields more than 150,000 clones, around nine tenths seen once. This material consisted of peripheral blood, taken after recovery from COVID-19. V usage is TRBV28 and J usage is TRBJ1-2; possibly TRBD1 for D (6 bases). The sequence was collected from a human donor who had recovered from COVID-19. CDR3 bases: TGTGCCAGCAGTATGCGGGGATGGGGCAGGGGCGGCTACACCTTC. Its translation is CASSMRGWGRGGYTF.